A selection of T cell receptor beta chains follows, all from one sample in a study of blood T cell repertoires in COVID-19. Clones were sequenced by immunoSEQ multiplex PCR, and TCRdb holds only the in-frame ones, with some missing. In the table there are some 69,000 clones, over 85% of which are singletons. Sequencing input: peripheral blood. All receptors come from a man aged 55 to 69 with acute or convalescent COVID-19. The CDR3 runs from the conserved cysteine through the conserved F or W. The order of the fields is clone size, J gene, D gene, V gene, CDR3 DNA, CDR3 protein. The D gene is left open where the match is weak. Size values are once, few and many counts, or a class for expanded clones, and some rows have none.

-	TRBJ1-5	-	TRBV6-2/TRBV6-3	TGTGCCAGCAGTAAGGGGCTATATAGCAATCAGCCCCAGCATTTT	CASSKGLYSNQPQHF
few	TRBJ1-3	TRBD1	TRBV28	TGTGCCAGCAGTGCCCCGGGACAGGGGTTGAACACCATATATTTT	CASSAPGQGLNTIYF
once	TRBJ2-3	-	TRBV4-1	TGCGCCAGCAGCCAAGATCGTTCGGATACGCAGTATTTT	CASSQDRSDTQYF
-	TRBJ2-3	-	TRBV6-1	TGTGCCAGCAGTGAATGGGGAAGTAGGGGGACAGATACGCAGTATTTT	CASSEWGSRGTDTQYF
-	TRBJ2-4	-	TRBV5-4	TGTGCCAGCAGCTACTGGGCGGGATCCCCAAACATTCAGTACTTC	CASSYWAGSPNIQYF
-	TRBJ2-3	TRBD1	TRBV18	TGTGCCAGCTCACCGAATGGACAGGCGAGCACAGATACGCAGTATTTT	CASSPNGQASTDTQYF
-	TRBJ1-3	-	TRBV2	TGTGCCAGCATGTCGACAGGCTCTGGAAACACCATATATTTT	CASMSTGSGNTIYF
-	TRBJ1-4	-	TRBV7-2	TGTGCCAGCAGCTTCCGGGACATTAATGAAAAACTGTTTTTT	CASSFRDINEKLFF
-	TRBJ2-3	-	TRBV30	TGTGCCTGGAGCGGTGAGGCCACAGATACGCAGTATTTT	CAWSGEATDTQYF
few	TRBJ1-2	-	TRBV20-1	TGCAGTGCTAGCGACAGCTATGGCTACACCTTC	CSASDSYGYTF
-	TRBJ2-2	-	TRBV14	TGTGCCAGCACGAGCCCCGGGAACACCGGGGAGCTGTTTTTT	CASTSPGNTGELFF
-	TRBJ2-7	-	TRBV18	TGTGCCAGCTCACCGGGCAGGGGTAACTACGAGCAGTACTTC	CASSPGRGNYEQYF
-	TRBJ2-1	TRBD1	TRBV15	TGTGCCACCAGCAGAGGGACAGGGAAGTCCTACAATGAGCAGTTCTTC	CATSRGTGKSYNEQFF
-	TRBJ1-2	-	TRBV21-1	TGTGCCAGCTTCCTACAGGGGGCTTCTTATGGCTACACCTTC	CASFLQGASYGYTF
-	TRBJ2-6	-	TRBV3-1/TRBV3-2	TGTGCCAGCAGCCCGCTGGGATGGGGGGGGACATCTGGGGCCAACGTCCTGACTTTC	CASSPLGWGGTSGANVLTF
-	TRBJ2-3	-	TRBV5-6	TGTGCCAGCAGTCAGGGGTCAGATACGCAGTATTTT	CASSQGSDTQYF
-	TRBJ1-6	-	TRBV29-1	TGCAGCGTTTCCCTTCTAAGAGAGAATTCACCCCTCCACTTT	CSVSLLRENSPLHF
once	TRBJ2-1	-	TRBV27	TGTGCCAGCCGTAGGGTGGCAGGGACCGGGGGTGAGCAGTTCTTC	CASRRVAGTGGEQFF
once	TRBJ2-2	-	TRBV5-1	TGCGCCAGCAGCTTAGCAATAAACACCGGGGAGCTGTTTTTT	CASSLAINTGELFF
-	TRBJ1-4	-	TRBV7-9	TGTGCCAGCAGCCTTACTAATGAAAAACTGTTTTTT	CASSLTNEKLFF
few	TRBJ1-1	TRBD1	TRBV5-4	TGTGCCAGCAGCCGGGACAGGGTAGACACTGAAGCTTTCTTT	CASSRDRVDTEAFF
once	TRBJ1-1	TRBD1	TRBV5-1	TGCGCCAGCAGCCCCCCAGGGGGAACTGAAGCTTTCTTT	CASSPPGGTEAFF
-	TRBJ2-1	TRBD1	TRBV7-9	TGTGCCAGCAGCTTGACAGGGGGCATGGATGAGCAGTTCTTC	CASSLTGGMDEQFF
-	TRBJ2-6	-	TRBV3-1/TRBV3-2	TGTGCCAGCAGCCATGGCCGCAACTCTGGGGCCAACGTCCTGACTTTC	CASSHGRNSGANVLTF
-	TRBJ1-5	-	TRBV7-3	TGTGCCAGCAGCTTAATGGCAGGGTTCAATCAGCCCCAGCATTTT	CASSLMAGFNQPQHF
once	TRBJ1-4	TRBD1	TRBV5-1	TGCGCCAGCAGCTTGCCGATTTCAGGGGGCCGGAGTGAAAAACTGTTTTTT	CASSLPISGGRSEKLFF
-	TRBJ2-2	TRBD2	TRBV4-1	TGCGCCAGCAGCCACCGACTAGCGGATACGAACACCGGGGAGCTGTTTTTT	CASSHRLADTNTGELFF
-	TRBJ2-3	-	TRBV5-4	TGTGCCAGCAGCTCGGGGTCCGGGCCAGATACGCAGTATTTT	CASSSGSGPDTQYF
-	TRBJ1-5	TRBD1	TRBV24-1	TGTGCCACCAGTGGTCGAACAGGGGGTCAGCCCCAGCATTTT	CATSGRTGGQPQHF
-	TRBJ2-7	TRBD1	TRBV7-9	TGTGCCAGCAGCTCCGGGACAGGGGGCTACGAGCAGTACTTC	CASSSGTGGYEQYF
-	TRBJ1-1	TRBD1	TRBV7-9	TGTGCCAGCAGCCGGGGACAGGTGAACACTGAAGCTTTCTTT	CASSRGQVNTEAFF
-	TRBJ2-5	-	TRBV12-3/TRBV12-4	TGTGCCAGCAGTTTATCCGGTACGGAGACCCAGTACTTC	CASSLSGTETQYF
-	TRBJ1-5	TRBD1	TRBV27	TGTGCCAGCAGGACGACAGGGGGCGCAGGTCAGCCCCAGCATTTT	CASRTTGGAGQPQHF
-	TRBJ1-1	TRBD1	TRBV3-1/TRBV3-2	TGTGCCAGCAGCCACTCACAGGGGGCTGAAGCTTTCTTT	CASSHSQGAEAFF
-	TRBJ1-1	-	TRBV12-3/TRBV12-4	TGTGCCAGCAGAACCCTGGGCCTTCAAGAAGCTTTCTTT	CASRTLGLQEAFF
-	TRBJ1-2	-	TRBV30	TGTGCCTGGAGTCACAGCCAGGGAGGAGTAGGTGGCTACACCTTC	CAWSHSQGGVGGYTF
-	TRBJ2-7	-	TRBV5-5	TGTGCCAGCAGTTTCATGGGGGGACGAGACGAGCAGTACTTC	CASSFMGGRDEQYF
-	TRBJ2-1	-	TRBV5-1	TGCGCCAGCAGTGTCGGTCCTGGACGGGGATACAATGAGCAGTTCTTC	CASSVGPGRGYNEQFF
once	TRBJ2-1	TRBD2	TRBV6-6	TGTGCCAGCAGTCCCGCAGGACTAGCGGATCGTCGATCCTACAATGAGCAGTTCTTC	CASSPAGLADRRSYNEQFF
-	TRBJ1-1	-	TRBV5-1	TGCGCCAGCAGCTTGGGACAGTCAGGGACTGAAGCTTTCTTT	CASSLGQSGTEAFF
once	TRBJ1-1	TRBD1	TRBV11-3	TGTGCCAGCAGCCGGGACAGGGACACTGAAGCTTTCTTT	CASSRDRDTEAFF
-	TRBJ2-1	-	TRBV24-1	TGTGCCACCAGTGACGCCGACAGAGACAATGAGCAGTTCTTC	CATSDADRDNEQFF
-	TRBJ2-7	TRBD1	TRBV5-8	TGTGCCAGCAGCTACCGTGGGCTGCAGCCGGGACAGGGGGCCAGCGAGCAGTACTTC	CASSYRGLQPGQGASEQYF
-	TRBJ2-1	TRBD2	TRBV7-8	TGTGCCAGCAGCTTGGAGAGCGGGGGGGCATTCTCAAATGAGCAGTTCTTC	CASSLESGGAFSNEQFF
-	TRBJ1-1	-	TRBV6-1	TGTGCCAGCAGTGAAGCACTAGGTGGTTTGAACACTGAAGCTTTCTTT	CASSEALGGLNTEAFF